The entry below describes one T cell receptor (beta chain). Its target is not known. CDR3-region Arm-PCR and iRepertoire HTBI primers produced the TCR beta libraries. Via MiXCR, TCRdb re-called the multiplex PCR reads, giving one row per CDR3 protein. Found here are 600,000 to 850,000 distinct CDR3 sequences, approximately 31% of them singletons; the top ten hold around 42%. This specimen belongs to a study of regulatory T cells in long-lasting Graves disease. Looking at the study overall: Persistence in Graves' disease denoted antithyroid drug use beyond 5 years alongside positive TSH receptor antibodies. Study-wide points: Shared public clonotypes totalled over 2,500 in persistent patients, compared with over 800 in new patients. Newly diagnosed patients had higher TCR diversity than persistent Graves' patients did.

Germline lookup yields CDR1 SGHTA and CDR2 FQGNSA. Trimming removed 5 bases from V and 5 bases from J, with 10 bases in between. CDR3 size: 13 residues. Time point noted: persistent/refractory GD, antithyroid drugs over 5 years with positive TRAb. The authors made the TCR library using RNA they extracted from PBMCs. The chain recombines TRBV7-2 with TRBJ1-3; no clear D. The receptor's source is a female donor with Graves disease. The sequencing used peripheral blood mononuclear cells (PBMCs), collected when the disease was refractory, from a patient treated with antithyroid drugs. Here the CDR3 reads CASSRNIRNTIYF. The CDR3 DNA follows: TGTGCCAGCAGCCGTAATATACGAAACACCATATATTTT.